This T cell receptor (beta chain) was recorded in a study of shared clonotypes between healthy human individuals. The study's findings and limits: The sole specimen, blood, was sampled, and tissue repertoires likely differ.

Trimming left V 7 bases short and J 3 bases short, with 12 bases between. The germline V gene has CDR1 SQVTM and CDR2 ANQGSEA. The length of the CDR3 is 12 residues. Sequencing used immunoSEQ multiplex PCR; TCRdb keeps in-frame clones, though not all of them. This table holds about 2.4 million clones, approximately 90% found once. Only Caucasian adults living in Nashville, Tennessee made up the donor group. This clone appeared a few times. Its specificity is not known. J is TRBJ1-1 and V is TRBV29-1; maybe TRBD1 (5 bases). This clonotype was obtained from a man younger than 35 in good health. The material sequenced was naive CD4+ T cells sorted from blood. Subset specified: CD45RA+ positively selected. The CDR3 sequence: CSAHRLDTEAFF. Written as DNA, the CDR3 is TGCAGCGCCCACAGGTTGGACACTGAAGCTTTCTTT.